This record looks at one TCR beta chain sequence and its context. As handled by the study authors: Amplification from reference gene primers served as the basis for estimated nucleated cell counts. The method was immunoSEQ multiplex PCR; TCRdb's version includes in-frame clones alone and lacks a portion of them. That table furnishes V, J and clone size, whereas the DNA furnished D and trimming. The data contain some 180,000 clones, more than 80% of them singletons. The data stem from a study of blood T cell repertoires in COVID-19. Study as a whole: Acute-phase and convalescent COVID-19 samples originated in the United States, Italy and Spain. T cells, B-cell-depleted T cells, or PBMCs provided the cDNA or gDNA that served as material.

This CDR3 is 16 amino acids long. Germline V gene sequence: CDR1 ENHRY, CDR2 SYGVKD. V lost 8 bases, J lost 9 bases, and 19 bases stayed unmatched. The sample was peripheral blood. This sequence was found in a woman aged 60-70 years with acute or convalescent COVID-19. V gene TRBV10-3 combines with J gene TRBJ2-1; 7 nucleotides match TRBD2. For the CDR3, the DNA is TGTGCCATCGGGGGTGGCGGGAGTATGGGGTCGGGTGAGCAGTTCTTC. Translation gives CAIGGGGSMGSGEQFF.